The 8 T cell receptor beta chains below come from one sample, sequenced in a study of blood T cells in healthy people across ages. Then a second PCR, running about 6 to 12 cycles, was carried out with a sample-barcoded 5' primer and a J-beta primer mix. TCRdb processed the 5' RACE reads anew with MiXCR; each CDR3 protein has one entry. The sample carries around 850,000 distinct CDR3 sequences, around 36% recorded once. Material: blood. The receptors derive from a man aged 18 to 29 in good health.

This clonotype has only a few counts. The chain recombines TRBV27 with TRBJ1-5, with D perhaps matching TRBD1 (6 bases). CDR1 is MNHEY, CDR2 SMNVEV, per germline (reference sequence). The CDR3 totals 13 residues. Trimming shortened V by 5 bases and J by 4 bases, and 9 bases separated the two germline ends. The CDR3 DNA follows: TGTGCCAGCAGTGTCAGGGGTAATCAGCCCCAGCATTTT. Translating it yields CASSVRGNQPQHF.

J is TRBJ2-7 and V is TRBV30, with D perhaps TRBD1 (6 bases). V lost 1 base to trimming and J lost 0 bases, with 13 bases between them. CDR3 size: 15 residues. Germline V gives CDR1 GTSNPN, CDR2 SVGIG (reference sequence). The CDR3 loop is CAWSGQTGYSYEQYF. For the CDR3, the DNA is TGTGCCTGGAGTGGTCAGACAGGTTACTCCTACGAGCAGTACTTC.

This chain connects TRBV7-2 to TRBJ2-7; unclear D gene. CDR1 is SGHTA and CDR2 is FQGNSA in the germline V gene. The CDR3 is 13 amino acids. Deletions cut 1 base from V and 7 bases from J, with 11 bases between. Here the CDR3 reads CASSLGSLREQYF. CDR3 sequence (DNA): TGTGCCAGCAGCTTAGGTAGCTTGCGTGAGCAGTACTTC.

V usage is TRBV7-9 and J usage is TRBJ2-4; either TRBD1 or TRBD2 may fit D (5 bases each). Germline CDR1 SEHNR, CDR2 FQNEAQ (reference sequence). Trimming shortened V by 5 bases and J by 0 bases, and 20 bases separated the two germline ends. The CDR3 extends over 18 amino acids. As DNA, the CDR3 is TGTGCCAGCAGCCGCCCTAATCCAGGGAGCGGAGCCAAAAACATTCAGTACTTC. As protein: CASSRPNPGSGAKNIQYF.

The chain links TRBV12-3 or TRBV12-4 to TRBJ1-5; perhaps TRBD1 as D (5 bases). V lost 8 bases and J lost 3, with 20 bases in between. The CDR3 sequence is 16 residues long. In nucleotides, the CDR3 is TGTGCCAGCGCCGTGGCCGGGATAGGGGCCAATCAGCCCCAGCATTTT. It is translated as CASAVAGIGANQPQHF.

V gene TRBV7-8 combines with J gene TRBJ2-7; 11 nucleotides line up with TRBD2. Looked up from germline, CDR1 is SGHVS and CDR2 is FQNEAQ. J gave up 2 bases and V 7 bases, and 4 bases lay outside the gene matches. CDR3 length equals 14 residues. CDR3 DNA: TGTGCCAGCAAAACTAGCGGGAGAGCCTACGAGCAGTACTTC. Protein product: CASKTSGRAYEQYF.

At least ten counts were recorded for this clonotype. The CDR3 sequence: CASRQGNWEQYF. DNA for the CDR3: TGTGCCAGCAGACAGGGGAATTGGGAGCAGTACTTC. This chain uses TRBV12-3 or TRBV12-4 with TRBJ2-7; the match to TRBD1 covers 7 bases. After removal of 6 bases from V and 7 bases from J, the junction contained 6 bases not matched to a gene. This CDR3 has 12 residues.

In its sample, this clonotype was seen many times. This chain joins TRBV28 and TRBJ2-3, with 9 positions matching TRBD1. Germline CDR1 reads MDHEN; CDR2 reads SYDVKM. The CDR3 loop spans 15 amino acids. V lost 6 bases, J lost 4 bases, and 8 bases stayed unmatched. The CDR3 sequence: CASSPGTGSADTQYF. The CDR3 region has the DNA TGTGCCAGCAGCCCAGGGACAGGGTCGGCAGATACGCAGTATTTT.